This is a list of T cell receptor beta chains from one sample in a study of cytomegalovirus exposure and HLA in healthy donors. Here immunoSEQ multiplex PCR was the method, and the copy in TCRdb shows in-frame clones only, minus some. The sample lists 150,000 or so clones, 75% to 90% seen once, with about a fifth in the top ten. Sequenced material: PBMCs. Every receptor here comes from a young man in good health and CMV-seropositive. Both conserved end residues are part of each CDR3. D genes are given only for firm matches. A clone size is listed for some rows: how often the clone was seen (once, few, many), or a class if it is expanded.

abundance	j_gene	d_gene	v_gene	CDR3aa	CDR3nt
.	TRBJ1-1	.	TRBV19	CASSIQGMGTEAFF	TGTGCCAGTAGTATTCAGGGGATGGGGACTGAAGCTTTCTTT
.	TRBJ2-7	.	TRBV30	CAWSNGAVVTYEQYF	TGTGCCTGGAGTAATGGGGCAGTGGTAACCTACGAGCAGTACTTC
.	TRBJ2-5	TRBD1	TRBV6-5	CASRRDRGFEETQYF	TGTGCCAGCAGACGGGACAGGGGGTTCGAAGAGACCCAGTACTTC
.	TRBJ1-2	.	TRBV9	CASSVDLSGGYTF	TGTGCCAGCAGCGTAGACTTGAGCGGTGGCTACACCTTC
.	TRBJ2-7	TRBD2	TRBV7-9	CASTNRGGGYEQYF	TGTGCCAGCACCAACCGGGGGGGCGGCTACGAGCAGTACTTC
.	TRBJ2-7	TRBD1	TRBV6-5	CASSYPPGTGGGEQYF	TGTGCCAGCAGTTACCCTCCAGGGACAGGAGGTGGAGAGCAGTACTTC
.	TRBJ2-7	TRBD1	TRBV7-9	CASSLEGGLSEQYF	TGTGCCAGCAGCTTAGAAGGGGGCCTAAGCGAGCAGTACTTC
.	TRBJ2-7	TRBD1	TRBV15	CATSRENRGPYEQYF	TGTGCCACCAGCAGAGAAAACAGGGGGCCCTACGAGCAGTACTTC
.	TRBJ2-1	TRBD1	TRBV30	CAWSGDRGFNEQFF	TGTGCCTGGTCGGGGGACAGGGGATTTAATGAGCAGTTCTTC
.	TRBJ2-2	.	TRBV30	CAWRGSLNTGELFF	TGTGCCTGGAGGGGCAGCTTGAACACCGGGGAGCTGTTTTTT
once	TRBJ1-5	.	TRBV7-2	CASREAGSNQPQHF	TGTGCCAGCAGAGAGGCAGGGAGCAATCAGCCCCAGCATTTT